This T cell receptor beta chain was observed in a study of blood T cells in healthy people across ages. V dropped 6 bases and J dropped 9 bases, with 17 bases sitting between them. Germline values: CDR1 MNHEY, CDR2 SVGEGT. CDR3 length equals 13 residues. Alongside a J-beta primer mix, a sample-barcoded 5' primer served in a second PCR lasting about 6 to 12 cycles. Every cDNA was tagged by a template-switch adaptor with 12 random nucleotides. Using its own MiXCR run on the 5' RACE reads, TCRdb lists one record per CDR3 protein. The data contain approximately 780,000 distinct CDR3 sequences, more than 25% of them singletons. In its sample, this clonotype was seen a few times. These data were also filed under a second study, of T cells of mothers and their children. This second study notes: In each mother, TCR beta CDR3 reads exceeded 8 million; in each child, they numbered approximately 3 million. Evidence of persistent microchimeric T cell clones was absent.

The clonotype comes from a boy aged 5-17 years in good health. V gene TRBV6-2 or TRBV6-3 combines with J gene TRBJ2-5; possible D gene TRBD2, 5 bases. Material: blood. The CDR3 DNA follows: TGTGCCAGCAGCCCTAGGTGGGCGAGGGCCCAGTACTTC. This codes for CASSPRWARAQYF.